The 15 T cell receptor beta chains below were found in one sample sequenced in a study of human T cells and chemical hapten exposure. It was the library that attached unique molecular identifiers to individual cDNA molecules. TCRdb reanalysed the reads using MiXCR and keeps one entry per CDR3 protein. The data show fewer than 150,000 distinct CDR3 sequences, with around 9% seen just once and approximately 1.4% held by the top ten. The template was total RNA from unfractionated whole blood. Material for sequencing was whole blood. The receptors derive from a human donor in good health. Some clones in this sample may be carry-over from other donors' samples.

This clonotype has a count of ten or more. The chain combines TRBV5-1 with TRBJ1-5, with a possible D match to TRBD1 (5 bases). From germline, CDR1 is SGHRS and CDR2 YFSETQ. Trimming left V 4 bases short and J 10 bases short, with 21 bases between. This CDR3 has 15 residues. The CDR3 DNA is TGCGCCAGCAGCCCTGGGGGGGGGTCCCCTCAACCCCAGCATTTT. Its protein is CASSPGGGSPQPQHF.

This clonotype was seen many times. The gene calls are TRBV7-2 and TRBJ2-3; unclear D gene. Trimming cost V 2 bases and J 2 bases, with 11 bases left between them. The CDR3 is made up of 15 amino acids. CDR1 and CDR2 (germline): SGHTA, FQGNSA. The CDR3 sequence is CASSLLGRNTDTQYF. The CDR3 DNA is TGTGCCAGCAGCTTACTTGGCAGAAACACAGATACGCAGTATTTT.

The chain has TRBV11-2 and TRBJ2-4; 9 nucleotides align to TRBD1. The V segment lost 5 bases and the J segment 9 bases; nucleotides outside the gene matches: 8. Germline V CDR1 and CDR2: SGHAT, FQNNGV. The CDR3 runs 14 residues. The CDR3 sequence: CASSPGDRVAIQYF. DNA of the CDR3: TGTGCCAGCAGCCCGGGGGACAGGGTGGCCATTCAGTACTTC.

This clonotype has more than one count but fewer than ten. The chain employs TRBV13 and TRBJ2-1; D uncertain. The CDR3 has 19 residues. CDR1 is PRHDT and CDR2 is FYEKMQ in the germline V gene (reference sequence). V gave up 1 base and J gave up 6 bases, with 25 bases separating them. Written as DNA, the CDR3 is TGTGCCAGCAGCTTAGCCCCAGTCGGGCCGAAGTCTTTAGGCAATGAGCAGTTCTTC. Translating it yields CASSLAPVGPKSLGNEQFF. Using reference TRBV13 and TRBJ2-1 for the parts outside the CDR3, the full variable domain is AAGVIQSPRHLIKEKRETATLKCYPIPRHDTVYWYQQGPGQDPQFLISFYEKMQSDKGSIPDRFSAQQFSDYHSELNMSSLELGDSALYFCASSLAPVGPKSLGNEQFFGPGTRLTVL.

This chain links TRBV14 with TRBJ2-1; 14 positions match TRBD2. V lost 2 bases to trimming and J lost 1 base; unmatched junction nucleotides: 7. CDR3 length equals 19 residues. In germline, CDR1 is SGHDN, CDR2 FVKESK. Here the CDR3 reads CASSQRGLAGVGSYNEQFF. CDR3 DNA sequence: TGTGCCAGCAGCCAACGGGGACTAGCGGGAGTTGGGTCCTACAATGAGCAGTTCTTC.

This clonotype was picked up a small number of times. The gene calls are TRBV24-1 and TRBJ1-5; tentatively, D is TRBD1 (5 bases). Deletions cut 4 bases from V and 6 bases from J, with 12 bases between. Germline V gene data show CDR1 as KGHDR and CDR2 as SFDVKD. The CDR3 is made up of 14 amino acids. The CDR3 reads CATSDRGVFQPQHF. CDR3 in DNA: TGTGCCACCAGTGACCGGGGGGTGTTTCAGCCCCAGCATTTT.

This clonotype was picked up many times. This rearrangement joins TRBV6-6 to TRBJ1-2, with D tentatively TRBD1 (5 bases). Trimming stripped 5 bases from V and 2 bases from J, with 9 bases between. The CDR3 is made up of 13 amino acids. Germline V gene lookup returns CDR1 MNHNY and CDR2 SVGAGI (reference sequence). CDR3 amino acids: CASSHRDNYGYTF. For the CDR3, the DNA is TGTGCCAGCAGTCACCGGGACAACTATGGCTACACCTTC.

This rearrangement joins TRBV19 to TRBJ2-7; D is uncertain. Looked up from germline, CDR1 is LNHDA and CDR2 is SQIVND (reference sequence). Trimming removed 3 bases at V and 0 bases at J, with 12 bases between. CDR3 length equals 15 residues. The CDR3 spells CASSIRWAASYEQYF. The CDR3 nucleotides read TGTGCCAGTAGTATTCGTTGGGCAGCCTCCTACGAGCAGTACTTC.

This clonotype was found many times. The DNA for the CDR3 is TGTGCCAGCAGCTTAGGGGACGGAGATACGCAGTATTTT. Its protein is CASSLGDGDTQYF. This chain uses TRBV7-9 with TRBJ2-3; either TRBD1 or TRBD2 may supply D (5 bases each). CDR1 SEHNR and CDR2 FQNEAQ come from the germline V gene (reference sequence). V dropped 1 base and J dropped 5 bases, with 7 bases sitting between them. The CDR3 totals 13 residues.

This clonotype was seen a few times. The CDR3 DNA follows: TGCAGCGTTACCGGGACTAGCGGATCCTACGAGCAGTACTTC. It is translated as CSVTGTSGSYEQYF. The chain couples TRBV29-1 to TRBJ2-7; 11 positions agree with TRBD2. The CDR3 is made up of 14 amino acids. V lost 5 bases, J lost 1 base, and 4 bases stayed unmatched. CDR1 SQVTM and CDR2 ANQGSEA come from the germline V gene.

This clonotype has more than one count but fewer than ten. The rearrangement joins TRBV6-1 to TRBJ1-5; 7 positions agree with TRBD1. V shed 7 bases and J 7 bases; nucleotides not matched to a gene: 10. The length of the CDR3 is 14 residues. The V gene's germline CDR1 is MNHNS and CDR2 SASEGT. The CDR3 loop is CASTVSGGRQPQHF. The DNA of the CDR3 is TGTGCCAGCACTGTCTCAGGGGGTAGGCAGCCCCAGCATTTT.

This clonotype has ten or more counts. V usage is TRBV12-3 or TRBV12-4 and J usage is TRBJ2-1; TRBD1 agrees at 8 bases. The V segment lost 5 bases and the J segment 8 bases; nucleotides outside the gene matches: 11. The length of the CDR3 is 15 residues. CDR3 sequence (DNA): TGTGCCAGCAGTCTCGGCCCCAGGGGGCTGGATGAGCAGTTCTTC. It yields the protein CASSLGPRGLDEQFF.

This clonotype was found many times. This chain uses TRBV25-1 with TRBJ2-1; D perhaps matches TRBD2 (5 bases). The CDR3 covers 16 residues. Trimming cost V 3 bases and J 2 bases, with 14 bases left between them. The germline V gene has CDR1 MGHDK and CDR2 SYGVNS. The CDR3: CASSDSTRPPYNEQFF. The CDR3 bases are TGTGCCAGCAGTGACTCCACTAGACCACCCTACAATGAGCAGTTCTTC. Full variable domain (missing parts from reference TRBV25-1 and TRBJ2-1): EADIYQTPRYLVIGTGKKITLECSQTMGHDKMYWYQQDPGMELHLIHYSYGVNSTEKGDLSSESTVSRIRTEHFPLTLESARPSHTSQYLCASSDSTRPPYNEQFFGPGTRLTVL.

The J gene is TRBJ2-1, the V gene TRBV5-1, with 9 bases lining up with TRBD1. V shed 4 bases, J shed 3 bases, and the junction held 8 bases outside the gene matches. Per germline, CDR1 SGHRS and CDR2 YFSETQ. CDR3 length equals 16 residues. For the CDR3, the DNA is TGCGCCAGCAGCCTTGACGACAGGGGGTTCTACAATGAGCAGTTCTTC. Amino acids: CASSLDDRGFYNEQFF.

This clonotype was observed many times. The rearrangement joins TRBV12-3 or TRBV12-4 to TRBJ1-5; unclear D gene. Trimming stripped 3 bases from V and 3 bases from J, with 9 bases between. The CDR3 sequence is 14 residues long. CDR3 DNA sequence: TGTGCCAGCAGTTTGGAAGCTTACAATCAGCCCCAGCATTTT. It codes for CASSLEAYNQPQHF.